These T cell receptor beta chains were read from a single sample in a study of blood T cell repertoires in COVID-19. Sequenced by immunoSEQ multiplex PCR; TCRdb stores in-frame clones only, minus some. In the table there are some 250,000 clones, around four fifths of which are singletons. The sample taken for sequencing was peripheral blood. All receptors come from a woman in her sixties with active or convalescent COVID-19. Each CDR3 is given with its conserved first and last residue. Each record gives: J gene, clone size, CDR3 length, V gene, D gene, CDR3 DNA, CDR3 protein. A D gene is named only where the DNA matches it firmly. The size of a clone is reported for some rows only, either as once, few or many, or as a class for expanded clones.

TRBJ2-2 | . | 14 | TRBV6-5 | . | TGTGCCAGCAGTTATTTGTGGGGGGCCGGGGAGCTGTTTTTT | CASSYLWGAGELFF
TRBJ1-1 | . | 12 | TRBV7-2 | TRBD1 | TGTGCCAGCAGCCCACGGACAGGGCGAGCTTTCTTT | CASSPRTGRAFF
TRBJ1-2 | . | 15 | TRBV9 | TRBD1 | TGTGCCAGCAGCCAGAGTTTGGACAGGGACTATGGCTACACCTTC | CASSQSLDRDYGYTF
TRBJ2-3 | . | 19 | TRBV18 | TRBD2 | TGTGCCAGCTCACCGCTGACAGCGGGGAGGGCCCCCCTCACAGATACGCAGTATTTT | CASSPLTAGRAPLTDTQYF
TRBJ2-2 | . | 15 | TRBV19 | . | TGTGCCAGTAGTATAATCGCGGGGTACGGCGGGGAGCTGTTTTTT | CASSIIAGYGGELFF
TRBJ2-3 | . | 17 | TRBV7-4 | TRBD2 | TGTGCCAGCAGCTTAGGACTAGCGGGGGTCCCCACAGATACGCAGTATTTT | CASSLGLAGVPTDTQYF
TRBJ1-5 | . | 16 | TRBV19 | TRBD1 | TGTGCCAGTAACCCCGGGACAGGGAGAAGCAATCAGCCCCAGCATTTT | CASNPGTGRSNQPQHF
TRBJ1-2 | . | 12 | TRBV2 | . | TGTGCCAGCAGTGACTCGTTGGGCGGCTACACCTTC | CASSDSLGGYTF
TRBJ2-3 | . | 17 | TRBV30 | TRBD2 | TGTGCCTGGAGTGTATCCGGATGGGGGGGAGGCACAGATACGCAGTATTTT | CAWSVSGWGGGTDTQYF
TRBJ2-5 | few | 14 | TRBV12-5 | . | TGTGCTAGTGGTTTGCCTAGGGAGCAAGAGACCCAGTACTTC | CASGLPREQETQYF